The 18 T cell receptor beta chains presented below share a single source sample, sequenced in a study of shared clonotypes between healthy human individuals. The repertoire was sequenced with immunoSEQ multiplex PCR; TCRdb's copy has only in-frame clones and lacks some. The sample holds a few hundred thousand clones, 79% seen once. The sample taken for sequencing was PBMCs. These receptor sequences come from a woman between 35 and 50 years old in good health. Some clones in this sample may be carry-over from other donors' samples.

The chain carries TRBV10-2 and TRBJ2-7; 9 bases line up with TRBD2. Germline V gives CDR1 WSHSY, CDR2 SAAADI. CDR3 length equals 16 residues. Trimming took 0 bases from V and 7 from J; bases not matched to a gene: 10. The CDR3 here is CASSESTGAGGGEQYF. The CDR3 bases are TGCGCCAGCAGTGAGTCGACGGGAGCGGGAGGTGGAGAGCAGTACTTC.

Of note for this clone: This sample also contains other DNA sequences that code for the same CDR3. The chain has TRBV30 and TRBJ2-3; no clear D gene. CDR3 size: 12 residues. CDR1 and CDR2 (germline): GTSNPN, SVGIG (reference sequence). The germline V and J ends were trimmed by 3 bases and 2 bases, with 6 bases remaining between them. The CDR3 is CAWSPPTDTQYF. CDR3 nucleotide sequence: TGTGCCTGGAGCCCCCCCACAGATACGCAGTATTTT. Full variable domain (remainder filled in from reference TRBV30 and TRBJ2-3): SQTIHQWPATLVQPVGSPLSLECTVEGTSNPNLYWYRQAAGRGLQLLFYSVGIGQISSEVPQNLSASRPQDRQFILSSKKLLLSDSGFYLCAWSPPTDTQYFGPGTRLTVL.

This chain connects TRBV7-6 to TRBJ2-7; maybe TRBD2 (6 bases). The CDR3 is 14 residues long. V was pared by 2 bases and J by 2 bases, with 10 bases between. Per the germline V gene, CDR1 is SGHVS and CDR2 is FNYEAQ. Here the CDR3 reads CASSLSSGPYEQYF. DNA of the CDR3: TGTGCCAGCAGCTTAAGTAGCGGACCCTACGAGCAGTACTTC.

As to this clone: At the DNA level, this CDR3 is encoded by other sequences in the same sample as well. V and J are TRBV2 and TRBJ2-2; no reliable D call. In germline, CDR1 is SNHLY, CDR2 FYNNEI. V gave up 6 bases and J gave up 5 bases, with 7 bases separating them. This CDR3 region has 12 residues. The CDR3 DNA is TGTGCCAGCAGCGACGATACCGGGGAGCTGTTTTTT. Its translation is CASSDDTGELFF.

The chain joins TRBV4-1 to TRBJ2-5; 13 bases agree with TRBD2. Germline lookup yields CDR1 MGHRA and CDR2 YSYEKL. The CDR3 has 19 amino acids. Trimming cost V 4 bases and J 3 bases; bases outside gene matches: 14. This CDR3 reads CASSRGLAGTGGPKETQYF. CDR3 DNA sequence: TGCGCCAGCAGCCGGGGACTAGCGGGAACCGGGGGACCCAAAGAGACCCAGTACTTC.

The chain employs TRBV30 and TRBJ2-7, with a possible D match to TRBD1 (5 bases). V gave up 3 bases and J gave up 3 bases, with 9 bases separating them. Per the germline V gene, CDR1 is GTSNPN and CDR2 is SVGIG (reference sequence). This CDR3 region has 12 residues. The CDR3 here is CAWRAGNYEQYF. The CDR3 nucleotides are TGTGCCTGGAGGGCAGGGAACTACGAGCAGTACTTC.

This chain connects TRBV5-1 to TRBJ2-2; 11 bases are shared with TRBD2. Germline V CDR1 and CDR2: SGHRS, YFSETQ. V shed 4 bases and J 6 bases; nucleotides not matched to a gene: 5. The CDR3 sequence is 15 residues long. CDR3 amino acids: CASSPTSGSAGELFF. The CDR3 nucleotides read TGCGCCAGCAGCCCCACTAGCGGGAGCGCCGGGGAGCTGTTTTTT.

This clone was observed once. The V gene is TRBV25-1, the J gene TRBJ2-3, with D unresolved. This CDR3 is 12 amino acids long. With 1 base removed from V and 7 bases from J, the gap between germline ends came to 6 bases. Germline loops: CDR1 MGHDK, CDR2 SYGVNS. In DNA, the CDR3 is TGTGCCAGCAGTGAATTAAAGAATACGCAGTATTTT. This sequence encodes CASSELKNTQYF.

The sample holds a few counts of this clone. The chain is built from TRBV7-9 and TRBJ1-2; 10 bases line up with TRBD1. Per germline, CDR1 SEHNR and CDR2 FQNEAQ (reference sequence). This CDR3 comprises 16 residues. The ends lost 1 base at V and 6 bases at J; junction bases unmatched: 8. The chain's CDR3 is CASSLGISGTGDGYTF. The CDR3 DNA reads TGTGCCAGCAGCTTAGGTATTTCCGGGACAGGGGATGGCTACACCTTC.

The chain couples TRBV28 to TRBJ1-2; 7 nucleotides agree with TRBD1. Germline lookup yields CDR1 MDHEN and CDR2 SYDVKM. Trimming removed 8 bases from V and 3 bases from J; junction bases left unmatched: 9. The CDR3 has 14 amino acids. The CDR3 region has the DNA TGTGCCAGCCGGATGCAGGGGGTTGACTATGGCTACACCTTC. This encodes CASRMQGVDYGYTF.

A remark on this clone: Within the sample, other DNA sequences also encode this same CDR3. This chain joins TRBV20-1 and TRBJ2-1; D call uncertain. This CDR3 region has 11 residues. The V and J ends lost 3 bases and 3 bases respectively, with 3 bases between them. The germline CDR1 and CDR2 sequences are DFQATT and SNEGSKA (reference sequence). The CDR3 is CSARHYNEQFF. CDR3 nucleotide sequence: TGCAGTGCTAGGCACTACAATGAGCAGTTCTTC.

Note on this clone: A far larger clone is only one base removed, so a read error is likely. The sample carries other DNA sequences with the same CDR3. The genes are TRBV7-9 and TRBJ1-2; D might be TRBD1 (5 bases). V was trimmed by 5 bases and J by 5 bases, leaving 18 bases between them. The CDR3 extends over 15 amino acids. Germline V gene lookup returns CDR1 SEHNR and CDR2 FQNEAQ (reference sequence). This chain's CDR3 is CASSPRQKVNYGYTF. In DNA, the CDR3 is TGTGCCAGCAGCCCTAGACAGAAGGTTAATTATGGCTACACCTTC.

This clone was recorded only once. V is TRBV10-2 and J is TRBJ2-7; weak D call: TRBD1 (6 bases). The CDR3 consists of 12 residues. V lost 6 bases and J 3 bases, leaving 9 bases between the germline ends. CDR1 and CDR2 (germline): WSHSY, SAAADI. Here the CDR3 reads CASSRTDYEQYF. The CDR3, as DNA: TGCGCCAGCAGCAGGACAGACTACGAGCAGTACTTC.

The gene calls are TRBV9 and TRBJ2-2; D unresolved. V was trimmed by 1 base and J by 2 bases, leaving 12 bases between them. Germline-derived CDR1 and CDR2 are SGDLS and YYNGEE. The CDR3 length is 16 residues. The CDR3 DNA is TGTGCCAGCAGCGTACCTTCGGCGGCTAACACCGGGGAGCTGTTTTTT. Protein: CASSVPSAANTGELFF.

This chain joins TRBV28 and TRBJ1-2; TRBD1 matches 9 bases. CDR1 is MDHEN and CDR2 is SYDVKM in the germline V gene. The J segment lost 2 bases and the V segment lost 5 bases, leaving 3 bases of the junction unmatched. The CDR3 spans 14 residues. The CDR3 is CASSAGTGNYGYTF. CDR3 DNA: TGTGCCAGCAGTGCCGGGACAGGGAACTATGGCTACACCTTC.

This rearrangement joins TRBV6-5 to TRBJ1-5; unclear D gene. Germline values: CDR1 MNHEY, CDR2 SVGAGI. The V end lost 0 bases, the J end lost 2 bases, and 11 bases lay between the germline ends. The length of the CDR3 is 16 residues. CDR3 sequence reads: CASSYSWTGGNQPQHF. The CDR3 DNA follows: TGTGCCAGCAGTTACTCCTGGACCGGGGGCAATCAGCCCCAGCATTTT.

The chain recombines TRBV28 with TRBJ1-1, with D uncertain. The CDR3 has 15 amino acids. The V gene lost 5 bases and the J gene lost 4 bases, with 17 bases spanning the gap. Germline assignment: CDR1 MDHEN and CDR2 SYDVKM. The CDR3 loop reads CASSPAGGAGTEAFF. The CDR3 DNA reads TGTGCCAGCAGTCCCGCGGGCGGCGCTGGCACTGAAGCTTTCTTT.

Only a few counts were recorded for this clone. This chain connects TRBV7-2 to TRBJ2-1; D call uncertain. Germline V gives CDR1 SGHTA, CDR2 FQGNSA. The CDR3 is made up of 13 amino acids. V was trimmed by 1 base and J by 6 bases, leaving 7 bases between them. The DNA for the CDR3 is TGTGCCAGCAGCTTAGTAAGGAGCAATGAGCAGTTCTTC. Protein sequence: CASSLVRSNEQFF.